Listed below are T cell receptor beta chains from one sample, sequenced in a study of blood T cell repertoires in COVID-19. Some clones are missing from TCRdb's copy, which holds only in-frame ones; the method was immunoSEQ multiplex PCR. The data contain fewer than 30,000 clones, roughly 70% of them singletons. The sequenced material came from peripheral blood. The origin of the receptors is a man between 60 and 75 years old with active or convalescent COVID-19. The CDR3 runs from the conserved cysteine through the conserved F or W. The D gene is left open where the match is weak. A clone size is listed for some rows: how often the clone was seen (once, few, many), or a class if it is expanded.

j_call: TRBJ2-5; d_call: TRBD2; clone_size: -; v_call: TRBV6-2/TRBV6-3; cdr3_nt: TGTGCCAGCAGTCCCGGAGAAGCGGGGGGTTATGAGACCCAGTACTTC; cdr3_aa: CASSPGEAGGYETQYF
j_call: TRBJ2-4; d_call: TRBD1; clone_size: few; v_call: TRBV27; cdr3_nt: TGTGCCAGCAGTTTTGGAGACAGGGGGCGAAACATTCAGTACTTC; cdr3_aa: CASSFGDRGRNIQYF
j_call: TRBJ2-5; d_call: -; clone_size: -; v_call: TRBV3-1/TRBV3-2; cdr3_nt: TGTGCCAGCAGCCAGAGCGTGGCAGTCCGAGAGACCCAGTACTTC; cdr3_aa: CASSQSVAVRETQYF
j_call: TRBJ2-3; d_call: TRBD2; clone_size: few; v_call: TRBV9; cdr3_nt: TGTGCCAGCAGCGGGGGTCTAGCGGGAGGAAAAGATACGCAGTATTTT; cdr3_aa: CASSGGLAGGKDTQYF
j_call: TRBJ2-3; d_call: -; clone_size: -; v_call: TRBV30; cdr3_nt: TGTGCCTGGAGCGAGGGGGAGGGCCATACAGATACGCAGTATTTT; cdr3_aa: CAWSEGEGHTDTQYF
j_call: TRBJ2-7; d_call: -; clone_size: few; v_call: TRBV27; cdr3_nt: TGTGCCAGCAGTCCGGACTTAAGCTCCTACGAGCAGTACTTC; cdr3_aa: CASSPDLSSYEQYF
j_call: TRBJ2-3; d_call: TRBD2; clone_size: few; v_call: TRBV14; cdr3_nt: TGTGCCAGCAGCCAAGACATAGCGGGAGGGAGCACAGATACGCAGTATTTT; cdr3_aa: CASSQDIAGGSTDTQYF
j_call: TRBJ1-4; d_call: -; clone_size: -; v_call: TRBV4-2; cdr3_nt: TGTGCCAGCAGCCAAGGCTGGGGAGGTGAAAAACTGTTTTTT; cdr3_aa: CASSQGWGGEKLFF
j_call: TRBJ2-2; d_call: TRBD1; clone_size: -; v_call: TRBV5-5; cdr3_nt: TGTGCCAGCAGCCTTACAGGGGCGGACACCGGGGAGCTGTTTTTT; cdr3_aa: CASSLTGADTGELFF
j_call: TRBJ1-3; d_call: TRBD1; clone_size: few; v_call: TRBV2; cdr3_nt: TGTGCCAGCAGTAGGGCAGGGGGTAGTGGAAACACCATATATTTT; cdr3_aa: CASSRAGGSGNTIYF
j_call: TRBJ2-1; d_call: TRBD2; clone_size: -; v_call: TRBV10-3; cdr3_nt: TGTGCCATCAGTGAGGGGAGCGGGAGTAACAATGAGCAGTTCTTC; cdr3_aa: CAISEGSGSNNEQFF
j_call: TRBJ1-2; d_call: TRBD1; clone_size: -; v_call: TRBV30; cdr3_nt: TGTGCCTGGAGTCTACGAGGGACAGGGAGGAATGGCTACACCTTC; cdr3_aa: CAWSLRGTGRNGYTF
j_call: TRBJ2-7; d_call: TRBD2; clone_size: -; v_call: TRBV7-9; cdr3_nt: TGTGCCAGCCGGGGGAGTAGCGGGGGCACCCTCGAGCAGTACTTC; cdr3_aa: CASRGSSGGTLEQYF
j_call: TRBJ2-3; d_call: TRBD2; clone_size: -; v_call: TRBV7-9; cdr3_nt: TGTGCCAGCAGCTTAACAGGAGCGGGACGAGGGGATACGCAGTATTTT; cdr3_aa: CASSLTGAGRGDTQYF
j_call: TRBJ1-1; d_call: -; clone_size: once; v_call: TRBV20-1; cdr3_nt: TGCAGTGCTACCCGTGGCGGTGAAGCTTTCTTT; cdr3_aa: CSATRGGEAFF
j_call: TRBJ1-2; d_call: TRBD1; clone_size: few; v_call: TRBV6-1; cdr3_nt: TGTGCCAGCAGTGAACGGAGAACAGGGGGAGTTAATGGCTACACCTTC; cdr3_aa: CASSERRTGGVNGYTF
j_call: TRBJ2-1; d_call: TRBD1; clone_size: few; v_call: TRBV7-8; cdr3_nt: TGTGCCAGCAGTTTTACAGGGGCCGGCCCCTACAATGAGCAGTTCTTC; cdr3_aa: CASSFTGAGPYNEQFF
j_call: TRBJ1-2; d_call: -; clone_size: -; v_call: TRBV28; cdr3_nt: TGTGCCAGCAGCGCCGGGGGGGGTGGCTACACCTTC; cdr3_aa: CASSAGGGGYTF
j_call: TRBJ1-5; d_call: TRBD1; clone_size: -; v_call: TRBV5-1; cdr3_nt: TGCGCCAGCAGCGTCGGGACAGGGGGCGAGGGTCAGCCCCAGCATTTT; cdr3_aa: CASSVGTGGEGQPQHF
j_call: TRBJ2-1; d_call: TRBD2; clone_size: -; v_call: TRBV27; cdr3_nt: TGTGCCAGCAGTTTCATCAGCGGGAGTAAATTTGATGAGCAGTTCTTC; cdr3_aa: CASSFISGSKFDEQFF
j_call: TRBJ2-6; d_call: TRBD1; clone_size: -; v_call: TRBV27; cdr3_nt: TGTGCCAGCAGTTTTCTAAACAGGGGATTTTCTGGGGCCAACGTCCTGACTTTC; cdr3_aa: CASSFLNRGFSGANVLTF
j_call: TRBJ1-3; d_call: -; clone_size: -; v_call: TRBV2; cdr3_nt: TGTGCCAGCAGTGGGACAGCCACTTCTGGAAACACCATATATTTT; cdr3_aa: CASSGTATSGNTIYF
j_call: TRBJ2-1; d_call: -; clone_size: -; v_call: TRBV5-1; cdr3_nt: TGCGCCAGCAGCTTGGTGGGGAGCGATATCAATGAGCAGTTCTTC; cdr3_aa: CASSLVGSDINEQFF
j_call: TRBJ1-5; d_call: -; clone_size: -; v_call: TRBV24-1; cdr3_nt: TGTGCCACCTTCGCGGGTGGGAATCAGCCCCAGCATTTT; cdr3_aa: CATFAGGNQPQHF
j_call: TRBJ2-1; d_call: -; clone_size: -; v_call: TRBV5-4; cdr3_nt: TGTGCCAGCAGTTCTAGCAGCTACAATGAGCAGTTCTTC; cdr3_aa: CASSSSSYNEQFF
j_call: TRBJ1-4; d_call: -; clone_size: -; v_call: TRBV30; cdr3_nt: TGTGCCTGGAGTTGGACACGGGGGGCACTTTTT; cdr3_aa: CAWSWTRGALF
j_call: TRBJ2-1; d_call: TRBD2; clone_size: -; v_call: TRBV9; cdr3_nt: TGTGCCAGCAGCGTACGAGCGGGACTTAGGAGCTCCTACAATGAGCAGTTCTTC; cdr3_aa: CASSVRAGLRSSYNEQFF
j_call: TRBJ2-7; d_call: -; clone_size: -; v_call: TRBV10-1; cdr3_nt: TGCGCCAGCAGTGAAGGACATAGCTCCTACGAGCAGTACTTC; cdr3_aa: CASSEGHSSYEQYF
j_call: TRBJ2-5; d_call: -; clone_size: few; v_call: TRBV5-1; cdr3_nt: TGCGCCAGCAGCTTGCGCGGGACCATTCAAGAGACCCAGTACTTC; cdr3_aa: CASSLRGTIQETQYF
j_call: TRBJ2-5; d_call: TRBD2; clone_size: -; v_call: TRBV5-1; cdr3_nt: TGCGCCAGCAGGGACCGGGGGGGCGGAGAGACCCAGTACTTC; cdr3_aa: CASRDRGGGETQYF
j_call: TRBJ2-2; d_call: TRBD2; clone_size: few; v_call: TRBV7-7; cdr3_nt: TGTGCTAGCGGCCCGGGACTAGCGGGGGTCCGCTCCGGGGAGCTGTTTTTT; cdr3_aa: CASGPGLAGVRSGELFF
j_call: TRBJ2-2; d_call: -; clone_size: -; v_call: TRBV29-1; cdr3_nt: TGCAGCGTTGACGCAGGTTACACCGGGGAGCTGTTTTTT; cdr3_aa: CSVDAGYTGELFF
j_call: TRBJ2-5; d_call: -; clone_size: -; v_call: TRBV30; cdr3_nt: TGTGCCTGGAGTGTACGAAGCTCCGAGACCCAGTACTTC; cdr3_aa: CAWSVRSSETQYF
j_call: TRBJ2-7; d_call: TRBD2; clone_size: -; v_call: TRBV7-6; cdr3_nt: TGTGCCAGCAGCTTAGGTGCGGGGGGGATAGGAGAGCAGTACTTC; cdr3_aa: CASSLGAGGIGEQYF
j_call: TRBJ2-2; d_call: TRBD1; clone_size: once; v_call: TRBV10-3; cdr3_nt: TGTGCCATCAGGGACAGGTGGGGCACCGGGGAGCTGTTTTTT; cdr3_aa: CAIRDRWGTGELFF
j_call: TRBJ2-2; d_call: TRBD2; clone_size: -; v_call: TRBV7-3; cdr3_nt: TGTGCCAGCAGCGAACGAACCGGGCAGGGAGGGACCGGGGAGCTGTTTTTT; cdr3_aa: CASSERTGQGGTGELFF
j_call: TRBJ2-5; d_call: TRBD2; clone_size: -; v_call: TRBV5-1; cdr3_nt: TGCGCCAGCAGCTTGGTAGGGGCTAGCGGCCAAGAGACCCAGTACTTC; cdr3_aa: CASSLVGASGQETQYF